The clone carrying this TCR beta chain was recorded a few times. This sample stems from a study of blood T cells in healthy people across ages. Total RNA, at least 6 micrograms per sample, came from PBMCs. Trimming stripped 7 bases from V and 4 bases from J, with 11 bases between. The CDR3 has 13 residues. For the second PCR, which ran for roughly 7 to 11 cycles, a sample-barcoded 5' primer and a J-beta primer mix were used. The authors tagged each cDNA molecule using a template-switch adaptor with 12 random nucleotides. Using its own MiXCR run on the 5' RACE reads, TCRdb lists one record per CDR3 protein. The sample consists of roughly 1,700,000 distinct CDR3 sequences, roughly 27% of them appearing once.

Input material: blood. This rearrangement joins TRBV12-3 or TRBV12-4 to TRBJ1-3, with D possibly TRBD1 on 5 matching bases. The sequence was obtained from a woman aged 25-40 years in good health. CDR3 DNA sequence: TGTGCCAGCACCCGTAGGGACGGAAACACCATATATTTT. Encoded protein: CASTRRDGNTIYF.